The 3 T cell receptor beta chains reported below all come from one sample, sequenced in a study of T-cell reconstitution after alpha-beta-depleted transplantation in children. Unique molecular identifiers were built into the TCRbeta library. Using its own MiXCR run on the PCR reads, TCRdb lists one record per CDR3 protein. The sample lists about 16,000 distinct CDR3 sequences; 4.5% to 6.5% were seen once. The sample in question was PBMCs, obtained before TCRalphabeta/CD19-depleted stem cell transplant. These receptors all stem from a boy aged 10-17 years with acute lymphoblastic leukemia, due to receive a stem cell transplant.

This clonotype was seen many times. The chain links TRBV20-1 to TRBJ2-1; D is possibly TRBD2 (5 bases). The CDR3 is 15 amino acids. The V gene's germline CDR1 is DFQATT and CDR2 SNEGSKA (reference sequence). Trimming pared 3 bases from V and 5 bases from J, leaving 17 bases between. The CDR3 loop is CSARASQGLNNEQFF. CDR3 DNA: TGCAGTGCTAGGGCTAGCCAAGGGCTAAACAATGAGCAGTTCTTC.

This clonotype has ten or more counts. The rearrangement links TRBV7-2 to TRBJ2-7; 8 nucleotides agree with TRBD2. This CDR3 contains 17 residues. After removal of 1 base from V and 2 bases from J, the junction contained 10 bases not matched to a gene. The germline V gene encodes CDR1 SGHTA and CDR2 FQGNSA. In DNA form, the CDR3 reads TGTGCCAGCAGCTTAGGGTGGGTGAGCGGGGGCGCCTACGAGCAGTACTTC. This encodes CASSLGWVSGGAYEQYF.

This clonotype was observed at least ten times. The chain links TRBV7-2 to TRBJ1-3; weak D call: TRBD1 (5 bases). V was pared by 2 bases and J by 3 bases, with 11 bases between. Germline V gives CDR1 SGHTA, CDR2 FQGNSA. The CDR3 totals 15 residues. The DNA of the CDR3 is TGTGCCAGCAGCTTATTAGCAGGGTTTGGAAACACCATATATTTT. It is translated as CASSLLAGFGNTIYF.